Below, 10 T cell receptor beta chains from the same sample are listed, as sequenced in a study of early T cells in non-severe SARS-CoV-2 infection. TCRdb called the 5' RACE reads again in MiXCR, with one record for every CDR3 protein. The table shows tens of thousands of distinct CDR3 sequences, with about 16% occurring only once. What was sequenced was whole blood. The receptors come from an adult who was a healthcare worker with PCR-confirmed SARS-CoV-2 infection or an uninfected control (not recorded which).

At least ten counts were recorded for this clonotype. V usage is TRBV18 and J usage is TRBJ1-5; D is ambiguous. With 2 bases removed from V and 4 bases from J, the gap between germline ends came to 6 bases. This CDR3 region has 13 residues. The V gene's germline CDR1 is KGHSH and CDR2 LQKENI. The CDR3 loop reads CASSPGTNQPQHF. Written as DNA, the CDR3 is TGTGCCAGCTCACCAGGAACAAATCAGCCCCAGCATTTT.

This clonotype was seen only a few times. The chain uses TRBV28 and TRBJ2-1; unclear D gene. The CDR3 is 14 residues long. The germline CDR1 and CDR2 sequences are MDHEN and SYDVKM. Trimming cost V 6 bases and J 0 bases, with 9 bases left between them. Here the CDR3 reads CASRSTDSYNEQFF. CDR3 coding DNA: TGTGCCAGCAGAAGTACGGACTCCTACAATGAGCAGTTCTTC.

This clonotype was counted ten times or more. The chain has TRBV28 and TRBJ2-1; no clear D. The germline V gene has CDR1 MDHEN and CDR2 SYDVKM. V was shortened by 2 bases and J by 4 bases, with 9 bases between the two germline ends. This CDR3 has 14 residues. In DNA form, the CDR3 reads TGTGCCAGCAGTTTAGTCAGGATGTACAATGAGCAGTTCTTC. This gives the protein CASSLVRMYNEQFF.

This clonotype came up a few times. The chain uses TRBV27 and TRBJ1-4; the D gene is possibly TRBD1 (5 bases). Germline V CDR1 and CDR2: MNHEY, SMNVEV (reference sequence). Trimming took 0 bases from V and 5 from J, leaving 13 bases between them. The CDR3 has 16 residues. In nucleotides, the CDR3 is TGTGCCAGCAGTTTATCCCCCGCCAGGGTGAATGAAAAACTGTTTTTT. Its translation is CASSLSPARVNEKLFF.

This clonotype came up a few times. For the CDR3, the DNA is TGTGCCAGCAGCCCCGTAGCGGGAGTAGAGACCCAGTACTTC. Translation gives CASSPVAGVETQYF. The V and J genes are TRBV7-9 and TRBJ2-5, with 9 bases identical to TRBD2. The germline V gene encodes CDR1 SEHNR and CDR2 FQNEAQ (reference sequence). The V and J ends lost 5 bases and 4 bases, in that order; junction bases with no gene match: 5. The CDR3 spans 14 residues.

CDR3 in amino acids: CSALFGQMNTEAFF. The CDR3 bases are TGCAGCGCTCTCTTCGGACAGATGAACACTGAAGCTTTCTTT. The chain joins TRBV29-1 to TRBJ1-1; tentatively, D is TRBD1 (6 bases). The length of the CDR3 is 14 residues. With 7 bases removed from V and 0 bases from J, the gap between germline ends came to 15 bases. CDR1 and CDR2 from the germline V gene are SQVTM and ANQGSEA.

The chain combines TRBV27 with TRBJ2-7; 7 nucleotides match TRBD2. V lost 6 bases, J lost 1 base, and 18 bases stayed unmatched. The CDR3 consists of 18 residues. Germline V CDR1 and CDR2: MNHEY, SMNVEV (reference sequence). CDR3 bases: TGTGCCAGCAGACAACGGGGCCCCCCCAAAGCGGGGTCCTACGAGCAGTACTTC. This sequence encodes CASRQRGPPKAGSYEQYF.

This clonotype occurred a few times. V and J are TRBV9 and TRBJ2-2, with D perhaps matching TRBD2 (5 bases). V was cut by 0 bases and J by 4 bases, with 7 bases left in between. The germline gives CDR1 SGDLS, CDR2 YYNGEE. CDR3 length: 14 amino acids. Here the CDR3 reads CASSVAGFTGELFF. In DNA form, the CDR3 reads TGTGCCAGCAGCGTAGCGGGATTCACCGGGGAGCTGTTTTTT.

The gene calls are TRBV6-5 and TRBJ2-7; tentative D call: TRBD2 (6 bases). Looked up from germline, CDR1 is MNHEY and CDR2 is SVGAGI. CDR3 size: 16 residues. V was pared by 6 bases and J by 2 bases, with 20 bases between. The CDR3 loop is CASSPGRAGRTYEQYF. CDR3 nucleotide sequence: TGTGCCAGCAGCCCCGGTAGGGCAGGGAGGACCTACGAGCAGTACTTC.

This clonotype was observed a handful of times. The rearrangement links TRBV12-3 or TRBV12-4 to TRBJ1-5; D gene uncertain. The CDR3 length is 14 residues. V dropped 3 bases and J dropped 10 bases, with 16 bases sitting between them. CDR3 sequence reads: CASSLASGNLPQHF. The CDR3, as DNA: TGTGCCAGCAGTTTGGCTTCCGGGAACCTTCCCCAGCATTTT.